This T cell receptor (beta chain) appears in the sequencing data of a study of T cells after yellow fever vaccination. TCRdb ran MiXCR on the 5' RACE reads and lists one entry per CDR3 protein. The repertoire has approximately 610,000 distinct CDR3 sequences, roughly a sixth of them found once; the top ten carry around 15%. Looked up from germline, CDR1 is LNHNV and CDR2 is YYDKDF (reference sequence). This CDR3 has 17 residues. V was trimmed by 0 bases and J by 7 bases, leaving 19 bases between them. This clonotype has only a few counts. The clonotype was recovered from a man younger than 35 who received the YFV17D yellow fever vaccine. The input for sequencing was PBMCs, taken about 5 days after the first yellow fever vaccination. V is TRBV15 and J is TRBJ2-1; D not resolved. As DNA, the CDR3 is TGTGCCACCAGCAGAGATCTCTCGCAGGATCCTAAGAATGAGCAGTTCTTC. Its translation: CATSRDLSQDPKNEQFF.